This is a list of T cell receptor beta chains from one sample in a study of a mutant IDH1 vaccine in newly diagnosed glioma. Method: immunoSEQ multiplex PCR; TCRdb's copy keeps in-frame clones and lacks some. The sample comprises around 41,000 clones, over 80% of which are singletons, and 2% to 2.5% rests with the top ten. Their target antigens are unknown. The sequencing here drew on PBMCs, taken from a glioma patient whose treatment included an IDH1 peptide vaccine. Receptors were obtained from a man in his forties or fifties with glioma. Each CDR3 is given with its conserved first and last residue. The order of the fields is CDR3 DNA, CDR3 protein, clone size, D gene, V gene, J gene. D genes are given only for firm matches. For some rows the clone size is stated as once, few or many, or as a class when expanded; others skip it.

cdr3_nt: TGTGCCAGCAGCTTAAGACAGGGTAGCAACGAGCAGTACTTC
cdr3_aa: CASSLRQGSNEQYF
clone_size: NA
d_call: TRBD1
v_call: TRBV7-8
j_call: TRBJ2-7

cdr3_nt: TGTGCCAGCAGCTCTACCTATACTCGTGCCGGCAAAAACATTCAGTACTTC
cdr3_aa: CASSSTYTRAGKNIQYF
clone_size: NA
d_call: NA
v_call: TRBV7-9
j_call: TRBJ2-4

cdr3_nt: TGCGCCAGCAGCCTTCAGGGGAACACTGAAGCTTTCTTT
cdr3_aa: CASSLQGNTEAFF
clone_size: few
d_call: NA
v_call: TRBV5-1
j_call: TRBJ1-1

cdr3_nt: TGCGCCAGCAGCGACGAGGCAGCAACTAATGAAAAACTGTTTTTT
cdr3_aa: CASSDEAATNEKLFF
clone_size: NA
d_call: NA
v_call: TRBV5-1
j_call: TRBJ1-4

cdr3_nt: TGTGCCAGTAGTATAGAGGGATACTCTGGAAACACCATATATTTT
cdr3_aa: CASSIEGYSGNTIYF
clone_size: NA
d_call: NA
v_call: TRBV19
j_call: TRBJ1-3

cdr3_nt: TGTGCCAGCAGTGATCAGGTTATCTATGGCTACACCTTC
cdr3_aa: CASSDQVIYGYTF
clone_size: few
d_call: NA
v_call: TRBV2
j_call: TRBJ1-2

cdr3_nt: TGCGCCAGCAGCCAAGGGGGTCAGGGGTCCGGGGAGCTGTTTTTT
cdr3_aa: CASSQGGQGSGELFF
clone_size: NA
d_call: NA
v_call: TRBV4-1
j_call: TRBJ2-2

cdr3_nt: TGCGCCAGCAGCCCCGGCGGACAGGATGAAAAACTGTTTTTT
cdr3_aa: CASSPGGQDEKLFF
clone_size: NA
d_call: TRBD1
v_call: TRBV5-1
j_call: TRBJ1-4

cdr3_nt: TGTGCCAGCAGCTCCCCGGGGGATACGCAGTATTTT
cdr3_aa: CASSSPGDTQYF
clone_size: NA
d_call: NA
v_call: TRBV11-2
j_call: TRBJ2-3

cdr3_nt: TGTGCCAGCAGCTTGGGGGGGATTGACTCCTACGAGCAGTACTTC
cdr3_aa: CASSLGGIDSYEQYF
clone_size: NA
d_call: NA
v_call: TRBV5-6
j_call: TRBJ2-7

cdr3_nt: TGTGCCAGCAGTTACTCCGGGACAGGGTCTGGAAACACCATATATTTT
cdr3_aa: CASSYSGTGSGNTIYF
clone_size: NA
d_call: TRBD1
v_call: TRBV6-5
j_call: TRBJ1-3

cdr3_nt: TGTGCCAGCAGCGTAGGGTTAGAGATGACAGATACGCAGTATTTT
cdr3_aa: CASSVGLEMTDTQYF
clone_size: NA
d_call: NA
v_call: TRBV9
j_call: TRBJ2-3

cdr3_nt: TGTGCCAGCAGCCCGGTAGGGCCCTTGGGGACCCAGTACTTC
cdr3_aa: CASSPVGPLGTQYF
clone_size: NA
d_call: NA
v_call: TRBV7-2
j_call: TRBJ2-5

cdr3_nt: TGCGCCAGCAGCCACGGGACAGGGGTGATACCGGGGACCGGGGAGCTGTTTTTT
cdr3_aa: CASSHGTGVIPGTGELFF
clone_size: NA
d_call: TRBD1
v_call: TRBV4-1
j_call: TRBJ2-2

cdr3_nt: TGTGCCAGCATAATAGTACAGGGTACCCACGAGCAGTACTTC
cdr3_aa: CASIIVQGTHEQYF
clone_size: NA
d_call: NA
v_call: TRBV6-1
j_call: TRBJ2-7

cdr3_nt: TGTGCCAGCAGCTTAGGAGGGGGTTCCGAGCAGTACTTC
cdr3_aa: CASSLGGGSEQYF
clone_size: NA
d_call: NA
v_call: TRBV7-8
j_call: TRBJ2-7

cdr3_nt: TGTGCCAGCAGTAGGACTAGCGGGAGAGTGGGCACCGGGGAGCTGTTTTTT
cdr3_aa: CASSRTSGRVGTGELFF
clone_size: NA
d_call: TRBD2
v_call: TRBV2
j_call: TRBJ2-2